The clone carrying this T cell receptor (beta chain) was recorded many times. Its target is not known. The data are from a study of T cells in Graves' hyperthyroidism and ophthalmopathy. General study results and limits: The model predicted ophthalmopathy a median around six months before onset. Blood samples included most of the expanded thyroid clonotypes exceeding 0.001. Ophthalmopathy was told apart from stable hyperthyroidism by a 13 V-J model.

The source material, RNA transcripts, was used to amplify TCR beta CDR3 regions. HTBI primers were used for first-round RT-PCR of the TCR CDR3. TCRdb re-analysed the multiplex PCR reads in MiXCR, keeping a single row per CDR3 protein. The table records around 500,000 distinct CDR3 sequences, less than 15% of them present only once. Sequencing was performed on blood. The TCR originated in a woman in her thirties or forties with Graves' hyperthyroidism.

The CDR3 coding sequence is TGTGCCAGCAGTTTAAACGGGGGACGAGGCTACACCTTC. It encodes CASSLNGGRGYTF. The chain has TRBV27 and TRBJ1-2; tentatively, D is TRBD1 (5 bases). CDR1 is MNHEY and CDR2 is SMNVEV in the germline V gene (reference sequence). This CDR3 region has 13 residues. V was clipped by 2 bases and J by 8 bases, with 12 bases between them.